One and the same sample provided the 6 T cell receptor beta chains below, sequenced in a study of T cell repertoires in cytomegalovirus infection. TCRdb ran MiXCR on the reads and lists one entry per CDR3 protein. The sample holds roughly 630,000 distinct CDR3 sequences, 20% to 25% seen once. The material sequenced was CD8+ T cells from PBMCs. Receptor source: a human donor in good health (CMV status not recorded). Some clones in this sample may be carry-over from other donors' samples.

The rearrangement joins TRBV29-1 to TRBJ1-1, with D possibly TRBD1 on 6 matching bases. The CDR3 covers 15 residues. The germline gives CDR1 SQVTM, CDR2 ANQGSEA. The ends were cut back, 7 bases at V and 0 bases at J, with 18 bases in the middle. The CDR3 is CSDRRGSPLNTEAFF. As DNA, the CDR3 is TGCAGCGACCGCAGGGGTTCCCCCCTGAACACTGAAGCTTTCTTT.

This clonotype was counted at least ten times. The chain links TRBV7-9 to TRBJ2-6; D is uncertain. The CDR3 contains 18 residues. Germline V CDR1 and CDR2: SEHNR, FQNEAQ (reference sequence). The V and J ends lost 3 bases and 0 bases respectively, with 15 bases between them. The CDR3 DNA is TGTGCCAGCAGCTTCGTCGACATAACTCTCTCTGGGGCCAACGTCCTGACTTTC. It specifies CASSFVDITLSGANVLTF.

In regard to this clonotype: Since a much larger clone is just one base distant, this may be a read error. The rearrangement links TRBV7-9 to TRBJ1-2; D might be TRBD1 (5 bases). Germline lookup yields CDR1 SEHNR and CDR2 FQNEAQ (reference sequence). The CDR3 extends over 11 amino acids. The V end lost 5 bases, the J end lost 12 bases, and 13 bases lay between the germline ends. The CDR3 region has the DNA TGTGCCAGCAGCAGAGGGACGCTCCACACCTTC. Protein: CASSRGTLHTF.

The V call is TRBV29-1, the J call TRBJ2-3; 7 bases match TRBD1. Germline CDR1 reads SQVTM; CDR2 reads ANQGSEA. This CDR3 contains 17 residues. The ends lost 0 bases at V and 2 bases at J; junction bases unmatched: 11. CDR3 nucleotide sequence: TGCAGCGTTGAAGATCGCCAGGGGGAGCCCTCCACAGATACGCAGTATTTT. It translates to CSVEDRQGEPSTDTQYF.

This clonotype came up a few times. V usage is TRBV5-5 and J usage is TRBJ2-7, with a possible D match to TRBD2 (6 bases). Trimming shortened V by 4 bases and J by 5 bases, and 13 bases separated the two germline ends. Germline V CDR1 and CDR2: SGHKS, YYEKEE (reference sequence). CDR3 size: 13 residues. The CDR3 sequence is CASSVLARDEQYV. In DNA, the CDR3 is TGTGCCAGCAGCGTCCTAGCGAGAGACGAGCAGTACGTC.

Details on this clonotype: A much larger clonotype is one base distant, so this may be a read error. The V and J genes are TRBV7-4 and TRBJ1-4, with D unclear. V was pared by 2 bases and J by 0 bases, with 10 bases between. CDR1 and CDR2 from the germline V gene are SGHVT and SQSDAQ. The CDR3 length is 16 residues. CDR3 in amino acids: CASSLKFQSTNEKLFF. The CDR3 region has the DNA TGTGCCAGCAGCTTAAAATTCCAGTCAACTAATGAAAAACTGTTTTTT. The full variable domain, in which reference TRBV7-4 and TRBJ1-4 provide the parts outside the CDR3, is GAGVSQSPRYKVAKRGRDVALRCDSISGHVTLYWYRQTLGQGSEVLTYSQSDAQRDKSGRPSGRFSAERPERSVSTLKIQRTEQGDSAVYLCASSLKFQSTNEKLFFGSGTQLSVL.